The 26 T cell receptor beta chains below come from one sample, sequenced in a study of blood T cell repertoires in COVID-19. The assay was immunoSEQ multiplex PCR, and TCRdb's table has in-frame clones only and misses some. The table lists 140,000 to 150,000 clones, more than 75% of them singletons, with about 9.4% in the top ten. Sequencing was carried out using peripheral blood. These receptor sequences come from a woman between 45 and 60 years old with active or convalescent COVID-19.

In DNA form, the CDR3 reads TGTGCCACCAGCAGAACTAGCGGGAGTTCAGATACGCAGTATTTT. This gives the protein CATSRTSGSSDTQYF. The chain joins TRBV15 to TRBJ2-3, with 11 positions matching TRBD2. Germline loops: CDR1 LNHNV, CDR2 YYDKDF (reference sequence). The CDR3 is 15 amino acids. Germline trimming cut 2 bases from V and 4 bases from J; bases unmatched to any gene: 2.

The chain joins TRBV19 to TRBJ1-2; TRBD1 agrees at 9 bases. Looked up from germline, CDR1 is LNHDA and CDR2 is SQIVND (reference sequence). V dropped 4 bases and J dropped 4; count of bases not matched to a gene: 7. This CDR3 is built from 15 residues. CDR3 loop: CASSKEQGAPYGYTF. The CDR3 coding sequence is TGTGCCAGTAGTAAGGAACAGGGGGCTCCCTATGGCTACACCTTC.

V is TRBV6-2 or TRBV6-3 and J is TRBJ2-7; possible D gene TRBD2, 5 bases. V was pared by 4 bases and J by 1 base, with 11 bases between. The CDR3 is made up of 14 amino acids. Looked up from germline, CDR1 is MNHEY and CDR2 is SVGEGT. The DNA for the CDR3 is TGTGCCAGCAGTTTTAGCGCACTATCCTACGAGCAGTACTTC. This sequence encodes CASSFSALSYEQYF.

The rearrangement joins TRBV19 to TRBJ2-2; perhaps TRBD2 as D (6 bases). Trimming removed 10 bases at V and 6 bases at J, with 12 bases between. CDR1 LNHDA and CDR2 SQIVND come from the germline V gene (reference sequence). CDR3 length: 12 amino acids. The CDR3 protein is CATGRGAGELFF. In DNA form, the CDR3 reads TGTGCCACCGGGCGGGGCGCCGGGGAGCTGTTTTTT.

The DNA for the CDR3 is TGTGCCAGCCGGACTAGTGGGGCTGGGGCCAACGTCCTGACTTTC. Amino acid sequence: CASRTSGAGANVLTF. This sequence joins TRBV28 and TRBJ2-6; 7 bases agree with TRBD2. Losses at the gene ends were 8 bases for V and 2 bases for J; bases not matched to a gene: 6. The length of the CDR3 is 15 residues. CDR1 is MDHEN and CDR2 is SYDVKM in the germline V gene.

This clone was picked up one time. The chain recombines TRBV3-1 (or the pseudogene TRBV3-2) with TRBJ1-1, with TRBD1 as a possible D gene (6 bases). Germline lookup yields CDR1 LGHDT and CDR2 YNNKEL (reference sequence). The V end lost 1 base, the J end lost 3 bases, and 9 bases lay between the germline ends. The CDR3 consists of 14 residues. The CDR3 region is CASSQVRGDTEAFF. CDR3 DNA sequence: TGTGCCAGCAGCCAAGTCAGGGGAGACACTGAAGCTTTCTTT.

The chain combines TRBV5-1 with TRBJ2-5; 10 bases fit TRBD2. V shed 0 bases, J shed 2 bases, and the junction held 10 bases outside the gene matches. The CDR3 covers 18 residues. Germline CDR1 is SGHRS and CDR2 is YFSETQ. This CDR3 reads CASSLGLWTSGVQETQYF. The CDR3 coding sequence is TGCGCCAGCAGCTTGGGATTGTGGACTAGCGGAGTTCAAGAGACCCAGTACTTC.

The chain joins TRBV2 to TRBJ1-2; D might be TRBD1 (5 bases). V was clipped by 3 bases and J by 4 bases, with 12 bases between them. This CDR3 is built from 14 residues. Germline V gives CDR1 SNHLY, CDR2 FYNNEI. The CDR3 reads CASSEDNTPYGYTF. In DNA form, the CDR3 reads TGTGCCAGCAGTGAGGACAACACCCCCTATGGCTACACCTTC.

The chain joins TRBV14 to TRBJ1-1; TRBD1 might be the D (5 bases). Germline V CDR1 and CDR2: SGHDN, FVKESK. V gave up 1 base and J gave up 3 bases, with 15 bases separating them. The CDR3 is made up of 16 amino acids. The CDR3 DNA sequence: TGTGCCAGCAGCCAAGCGGGTGTCAGGGTAGACACTGAAGCTTTCTTT. Its protein product is CASSQAGVRVDTEAFF.

The gene calls are TRBV6-2 or TRBV6-3 and TRBJ1-1; 7 bases are a match to TRBD1. The germline CDR1 and CDR2 sequences are MNHEY and SVGEGT. The CDR3 covers 16 residues. V gave up 2 bases and J gave up 0 bases; unmatched junction bases: 6. CDR3 in amino acids: CASSYPTGPLNTEAFF. As DNA, the CDR3 is TGTGCCAGCAGTTACCCGACAGGGCCTCTGAACACTGAAGCTTTCTTT.

V gene TRBV5-1 combines with J gene TRBJ1-2; 8 positions agree with TRBD1. V lost 0 bases, J lost 8 bases, and 12 bases stayed unmatched. Per the germline V gene, CDR1 is SGHRS and CDR2 is YFSETQ. This CDR3 spans 16 amino acids. The chain's CDR3 is CASSLVSGTGRGGYTF. CDR3 sequence (DNA): TGCGCCAGCAGCTTGGTATCCGGGACAGGAAGGGGCGGCTACACCTTC. The full variable domain, rest sourced from reference TRBV5-1 and TRBJ1-2, is KAGVTQTPRYLIKTRGQQVTLSCSPISGHRSVSWYQQTPGQGLQFLFEYFSETQRNKGNFPGRFSGRQFSNSRSEMNVSTLELGDSALYLCASSLVSGTGRGGYTFGSGTRLTVV.

The chain employs TRBV4-3 and TRBJ1-1, with D possibly matching TRBD1 (5 bases). This CDR3 has 14 amino acids. CDR1 and CDR2 from the germline V gene are LGHNA and YSLEER. V was clipped by 5 bases and J by 1 base, with 11 bases between them. The CDR3 nucleotides read TGCGCCAGCAGCTCGGAAACAGGGAACACTGAAGCTTTCTTT. Its translation: CASSSETGNTEAFF.

This sequence joins TRBV27 and TRBJ2-7, with D maybe TRBD1 (6 bases). There are 14 residues in the CDR3. Germline V gives CDR1 MNHEY, CDR2 SMNVEV (reference sequence). V lost 5 bases and J 3 bases, leaving 14 bases between the germline ends. CDR3 loop: CASSPQGSVYEQYF. CDR3 DNA: TGTGCCAGCAGTCCTCAGGGGAGCGTCTACGAGCAGTACTTC.

This chain uses TRBV11-2 with TRBJ2-7, with 8 bases that match TRBD2. This CDR3 comprises 14 residues. V lost 5 bases, J lost 3 bases, and 6 bases stayed unmatched. Germline V gene lookup returns CDR1 SGHAT and CDR2 FQNNGV. The CDR3 is CASSQLADSYEQYF. In DNA form, the CDR3 reads TGTGCCAGCAGCCAACTAGCGGACAGCTACGAGCAGTACTTC. Filled out from reference TRBV11-2 and TRBJ2-7, the complete variable domain reads EAGVAQSPRYKIIEKRQSVAFWCNPISGHATLYWYQQILGQGPKLLIQFQNNGVVDDSQLPKDRFSAERLKGVDSTLKIQPAKLEDSAVYLCASSQLADSYEQYFGPGTRLTVT.

The chain recombines TRBV7-8 with TRBJ2-7, with a tentative D call TRBD2 (5 bases). V was pared by 3 bases and J by 2 bases, with 14 bases between. The length of the CDR3 is 15 residues. CDR1 is SGHVS and CDR2 is FQNEAQ in the germline V gene. CDR3 sequence: CASSFSEGKTYEQYF. DNA of the CDR3: TGTGCCAGCAGCTTTAGTGAGGGAAAGACCTACGAGCAGTACTTC.

V and J are TRBV28 and TRBJ1-1; D gene unclear. Germline CDR1 and CDR2: MDHEN and SYDVKM. The CDR3 has 13 residues. Between the trimmed V and J ends, which lost 3 bases and 3 bases, there was a span of 8 bases. The CDR3 region is CASSFGIYTEAFF. In nucleotides, the CDR3 is TGTGCCAGCAGTTTCGGGATATACACTGAAGCTTTCTTT.

This clone was recorded a few times. The V gene is TRBV30, the J gene TRBJ2-2, with TRBD1 as a possible D gene (6 bases). The CDR3 has 18 amino acids. CDR1 GTSNPN and CDR2 SVGIG come from the germline V gene (reference sequence). The V end lost 0 bases, the J end lost 3 bases, and 20 bases lay between the germline ends. This chain's CDR3 is CAWSVREDRANYTGELFF. For the CDR3, the DNA is TGTGCCTGGAGTGTGCGAGAGGACAGAGCCAACTACACCGGGGAGCTGTTTTTT.

The V call is TRBV5-4, the J call TRBJ1-1; 10 bases map to TRBD1. The V gene end was trimmed by 10 bases and the J gene end by 4 bases; junction bases not matched to a gene: 1. Germline CDR1 SGHNT, CDR2 YYREEE (reference sequence). The CDR3 runs to 11 residues. The CDR3 DNA follows: TGTGCCTGGGACAGGGGCACTGAAGCTTTCTTT. Translating gives CAWDRGTEAFF.

This chain links TRBV7-9 with TRBJ1-1, with 7 positions matching TRBD1. Germline V lookup: CDR1 SEHNR, CDR2 FQNEAQ (reference sequence). Trimming cost V 5 bases and J 0 bases; bases outside gene matches: 3. The CDR3 spans 14 residues. CDR3 loop: CASSQGQMNTEAFF. CDR3 nucleotide sequence: TGTGCCAGCAGCCAGGGACAGATGAACACTGAAGCTTTCTTT. Variable domain in full (rest from reference TRBV7-9 and TRBJ1-1): DTGVSQNPRHKITKRGQNVTFRCDPISEHNRLYWYRQTLGQGPEFLTYFQNEAQLEKSRLLSDRFSAERPKGSFSTLEIQRTEQGDSAMYLCASSQGQMNTEAFFGQGTRLTVV.

The chain recombines TRBV14 with TRBJ2-1; 8 bases fit TRBD1. The CDR3 loop spans 18 amino acids. Germline V gene sequence: CDR1 SGHDN, CDR2 FVKESK. Trimming removed 2 bases from V and 10 bases from J; junction bases left unmatched: 19. The chain's CDR3 is CASSQRQGKGNFLGEQFF. Written as DNA, the CDR3 is TGTGCCAGCAGCCAAAGACAGGGGAAGGGTAATTTCCTGGGGGAGCAGTTCTTC.

The V gene is TRBV5-1, the J gene TRBJ1-1; 10 bases fit TRBD1. V gave up 2 bases and J gave up 5 bases; unmatched junction bases: 6. Germline V gene data show CDR1 as SGHRS and CDR2 as YFSETQ. CDR3 size: 15 residues. The CDR3 DNA is TGCGCCAGCAGCTTACTAGGACAGGGGGGGACTGAAGCTTTCTTT. Translating it yields CASSLLGQGGTEAFF.

The CDR3 is CASPSLGAGNTIYF. CDR3 coding DNA: TGTGCCAGCCCCAGTTTGGGCGCTGGAAACACCATATATTTT. The rearrangement joins TRBV6-5 to TRBJ1-3; no reliable D call. This CDR3 has 14 residues. The V gene lost 8 bases and the J gene lost 2 bases, with 13 bases spanning the gap. Germline assignment: CDR1 MNHEY and CDR2 SVGAGI.

This clone was picked up one time. The chain couples TRBV6-1 to TRBJ1-2; D is uncertain. Trimming shortened V by 0 bases and J by 0 bases, and 11 bases separated the two germline ends. In germline, CDR1 is MNHNS, CDR2 SASEGT. CDR3 size: 16 residues. The CDR3 DNA reads TGTGCCAGCAGTGAAGCGCGTAGTACAGCTAACTATGGCTACACCTTC. Translation gives CASSEARSTANYGYTF.

The rearrangement links TRBV7-9 to TRBJ1-3; D remains ambiguous. V gave up 5 bases and J gave up 1 base, with 12 bases separating them. The CDR3 loop spans 15 amino acids. In germline, CDR1 is SEHNR, CDR2 FQNEAQ (reference sequence). The CDR3 DNA reads TGTGCCAGCAGCCCAGTTTCGGGGTCTGGAAACACCATATATTTT. Its translation: CASSPVSGSGNTIYF.

This clone was found once. V gene TRBV4-3 combines with J gene TRBJ2-1; D may be TRBD1 (6 bases). CDR1 and CDR2 (germline): LGHNA, YSLEER. Trimming removed 3 bases at V and 6 bases at J, with 15 bases between. The CDR3 is 15 amino acids. CDR3 residues: CASSQATQGTNEQFF. In DNA form, the CDR3 reads TGCGCCAGCAGCCAGGCAACACAGGGTACCAATGAGCAGTTCTTC.

The chain uses TRBV2 and TRBJ2-5, with a possible D match to TRBD1 (6 bases). Per germline, CDR1 SNHLY and CDR2 FYNNEI. V lost 6 bases to trimming and J lost 1 base, with 9 bases between them. The CDR3 runs to 13 residues. The CDR3 protein is CASSRQAQETQYF. For the CDR3, the DNA is TGTGCCAGCAGCCGACAGGCCCAAGAGACCCAGTACTTC.